The T cell receptor (beta chain) described here comes from a study of STAT3 mutations in large granular lymphocyte leukemia (dated by TCRdb to the late 2010s). The study in broad terms: Roughly half of the T-LGLL patients who were sequenced longitudinally carried canonical activating STAT3 mutations. One or more immunosuppressive therapy regimens were given to more than half of T-LGLL patients, and hematologic response was seen in around 40% of the treated patients. Serial deep sequencing of TCRbeta CDR3 and STAT3 was performed in patients with T-cell large granular lymphocyte leukemia to reconstruct clonal hierarchy and dynamics. Fewer than 20 representative T-LGLL cases were selected from an initial cohort of roughly 210 LGL patients for longitudinal TCRbeta and STAT3 sequencing. A couple of patients with natural killer LGL leukemia were also sequenced longitudinally as controls within the study. For each patient, sequencing was performed at an average of around 4 time points, with a range of 2 to 8 samplings.

Remarks on this clone: The target of this receptor is not known. No base-level quality is on record; no much larger clone is a single base apart.

The same DNA, extracted from blood mononuclear cells, served for both the TCR sequencing and the STAT3 sequencing. TCRbeta libraries were sequenced on an Illumina MiSeq, averaging roughly 44,000 productive templates per sample. The immunoSEQ assay, which uses multiplex PCR amplification, was used to generate TCRbeta CDR3 libraries. Per the source publication's procedure: Following a previously defined approach, repertoire diversity was calculated, and values close to 0 point to extremely monoclonal samples. Drawn from immuneACCESS, this table holds only the in-frame rearrangements with V and J called that TCRdb kept. Clones are partly lost; checked studies trace under half to an unresolved V gene and leave the rest unexplained. D and trimming come from the DNA, and the V and J calls and clone size come from that table. This sample lists some 37,000 clones; roughly 88% were detected once. Approximately 0.42% of the sample is taken by the ten largest.

V loses 6 bases, J loses 4 bases, and the germline ends lie 10 bases apart. There are 12 amino acids in the CDR3, from cysteine to valine inclusive. Only CDR3 DNA is held: 36 bases, read in frame from base 1. Based on the germline V gene, the CDR1 and CDR2 sequences are SNHLY and FYNNEI. Points the paper makes about the study in general: At least one immunodominant TCRbeta clonotype was present in every T-LGLL patient, and multiple immunodominant subclonotypes appeared in about half of the T-LGLL patients. In 6 of 18 patients, TCR clonotype switching occurred after therapy, and every newly emerging clone was STAT3 wild type. Persisting codominant clonotypes in some patients meant a small but highly pathogenic clone may have been missed. Because no samples were available when a clone first appeared, clonal expansion had to be inferred from samplings taken at other points. The linking of therapy response to changes in TCR clonal burden was complicated by variable intervals between samplings and differing treatment regimens. The burden of the dominant TCR clone was higher than the STAT3 mutant burden in several patients, which suggests that the STAT3 mutation arose secondarily inside a clone that had already expanded.

This TCR came from a human donor with T large granular lymphocyte leukemia. Some clones in this sample may be carry-over from other donors' samples. Sequenced: PBMCs. The chain couples TRBV2 to TRBJ2-7; the D gene is perhaps TRBD2, on 5 matching bases. At the DNA level, the sequence is TGTGCCAGCAGGGGCAGCGGTTACGAGCAGTACGTC. Its coded protein is CASRGSGYEQYV.